The rows below give T cell receptor beta chains drawn from one sample of a study of T cells in Graves' hyperthyroidism and ophthalmopathy. TCRdb processed the multiplex PCR reads anew with MiXCR; each CDR3 protein has one entry. The sample includes about 300,000 distinct CDR3 sequences, around 19% of them seen just once. The source material was blood. The receptor set was obtained from a man between 50 and 59 years old with Graves' ophthalmopathy. Both conserved end residues are trimmed from each CDR3.

j_gene: TRBJ2-1
v_gene: TRBV20-1
CDR3aa: SAEGLAGADEQF

j_gene: TRBJ2-5
v_gene: TRBV3-1
CDR3aa: ASSLNFAGVQY

j_gene: TRBJ1-2
v_gene: TRBV18
CDR3aa: ASSGQKDYGYT

j_gene: TRBJ2-7
v_gene: TRBV28
CDR3aa: ASSAQGGYEQY

j_gene: TRBJ1-4
v_gene: TRBV11-1
CDR3aa: ASSSATAGEKLF

j_gene: TRBJ2-1
v_gene: TRBV19
CDR3aa: ASSLRDPSSYNEQF

j_gene: TRBJ2-3
v_gene: TRBV12-3/TRBV12-4
CDR3aa: ASSLALASGGSTDTQY

j_gene: TRBJ1-5
v_gene: TRBV4-1
CDR3aa: ASSQEGSGNQPQH

j_gene: TRBJ2-1
v_gene: TRBV6-1
CDR3aa: ASKIKGGRGNEQF

j_gene: TRBJ1-2
v_gene: TRBV20-1
CDR3aa: SARRGTTNYGYT

j_gene: TRBJ2-5
v_gene: TRBV24-1
CDR3aa: ATSDFGYTREQEIQY

j_gene: TRBJ1-4
v_gene: TRBV9
CDR3aa: ASSVEGGFGEKLF

j_gene: TRBJ2-3
v_gene: TRBV5-1
CDR3aa: ASSPTGQGVDTQY

j_gene: TRBJ2-7
v_gene: TRBV12-3/TRBV12-4
CDR3aa: ASRRGGLTFTEQY

j_gene: TRBJ2-7
v_gene: TRBV5-1
CDR3aa: ASSLGSAGGYEQY

j_gene: TRBJ2-7
v_gene: TRBV25-1
CDR3aa: ASIRTGTVGEQY

j_gene: TRBJ2-7
v_gene: TRBV5-1
CDR3aa: ASSLGDRVYEQY

j_gene: TRBJ1-5
v_gene: TRBV6-1
CDR3aa: ASRDRASQPQH

j_gene: TRBJ1-1
v_gene: TRBV5-1
CDR3aa: ASSLRSGTGGGSTEAF

j_gene: TRBJ2-3
v_gene: TRBV12-3/TRBV12-4
CDR3aa: ASRQGGLGADTQY

j_gene: TRBJ2-5
v_gene: TRBV20-1
CDR3aa: SARGGTGGAVETQY

j_gene: TRBJ2-3
v_gene: TRBV7-3
CDR3aa: ASSFRPRDTWGAPDTQY

j_gene: TRBJ2-5
v_gene: TRBV30
CDR3aa: AWREVGVGTQY

j_gene: TRBJ1-1
v_gene: TRBV5-1
CDR3aa: ASSPGTGGMNTEAF

j_gene: TRBJ2-7
v_gene: TRBV19
CDR3aa: ASSIEAGSSYEQY

j_gene: TRBJ2-7
v_gene: TRBV6-1
CDR3aa: ASSTTGGVYEQY

j_gene: TRBJ2-3
v_gene: TRBV20-1
CDR3aa: SAWTSGSTDTQY

j_gene: TRBJ2-1
v_gene: TRBV20-1
CDR3aa: SAPGRGNEQF

j_gene: TRBJ1-5
v_gene: TRBV30
CDR3aa: AWSDDSNQPQH

j_gene: TRBJ2-1
v_gene: TRBV5-1
CDR3aa: ASSLDPRGGSYNEQF

j_gene: TRBJ2-5
v_gene: TRBV5-1
CDR3aa: ASSTATGLSETQY

j_gene: TRBJ1-5
v_gene: TRBV28
CDR3aa: ASTSGGNQPQH

j_gene: TRBJ1-5
v_gene: TRBV15
CDR3aa: ARGGSPGGNQPQH

j_gene: TRBJ2-3
v_gene: TRBV6-2/TRBV6-3
CDR3aa: ASSSTTSTDTQY

j_gene: TRBJ2-2
v_gene: TRBV7-6
CDR3aa: ASSLTGTGTGELF

j_gene: TRBJ2-3
v_gene: TRBV27
CDR3aa: ASSLSPWDRGQGTDTQY

j_gene: TRBJ2-1
v_gene: TRBV10-3
CDR3aa: ATWTGNYNEQF

j_gene: TRBJ2-5
v_gene: TRBV30
CDR3aa: AWSVSGLAGVETQY

j_gene: TRBJ2-2
v_gene: TRBV7-2
CDR3aa: ASSLGGLANTGELF

j_gene: TRBJ1-2
v_gene: TRBV5-1
CDR3aa: ASSRGQGAGYGYT

j_gene: TRBJ1-4
v_gene: TRBV29-1
CDR3aa: SVDPGGGKLF

j_gene: TRBJ2-3
v_gene: TRBV6-1
CDR3aa: ASSEWMGNTDTQY

j_gene: TRBJ1-1
v_gene: TRBV30
CDR3aa: AWSAALTGEAF

j_gene: TRBJ2-3
v_gene: TRBV30
CDR3aa: AGTSGSATQY

j_gene: TRBJ2-5
v_gene: TRBV27
CDR3aa: ASSPPGLVQETQY

j_gene: TRBJ2-7
v_gene: TRBV5-1
CDR3aa: ASSLLAGVQYEQY

j_gene: TRBJ2-1
v_gene: TRBV20-1
CDR3aa: SATPIDRGSYNEQF

j_gene: TRBJ2-5
v_gene: TRBV28
CDR3aa: ASSRGLAGGPRETQY

j_gene: TRBJ1-4
v_gene: TRBV10-3
CDR3aa: AISRGLATNEKLF

j_gene: TRBJ1-1
v_gene: TRBV20-1
CDR3aa: SARGTGITEAF